This TCR beta chain was captured by sequencing in a study of cytomegalovirus exposure and HLA in healthy donors. Study-wide results and limits: Reportedly, fewer N-insertions than the approximately 690-donor mean appeared in an Asian-associated ancestry cluster in a later analysis.

All the people who gave samples were healthy bone marrow donors. As concerns this clone: The antigen remains unidentified. One junction end disagrees with the germline gene, perhaps due to a read error.

60 Vbeta and 13 Jbeta primers were used in PCR. Sequencing used immunoSEQ multiplex PCR; TCRdb keeps in-frame clones, though not all of them. The sample lists under 200,000 clones; roughly four fifths were seen once. The sequenced sample consisted of PBMCs. This sequence originates from a woman younger than 30 in good health and CMV-seronegative.

The CDR3 nucleotides are TGCAGCGTTGAAGGGACAGGGGGTGGAGACACCATATATTTT. Translation: CSVEGTGGGDTIYF. The gene calls are TRBV29-1 and TRBJ1-3; 10 bases fit TRBD1. The germline V gene has CDR1 SQVTM and CDR2 ANQGSEA. CDR3 size: 14 residues.